This T cell receptor beta chain was sequenced in a study of blood T cell repertoires in COVID-19. In the study overall: Researchers got acute and convalescent COVID-19 samples from the United States, Italy and Spain. PBMCs, B-cell-depleted T cells, or T cells were the source of the cDNA or gDNA that made up the material.

The CDR3 contains 18 residues. The germline gives CDR1 MDHEN, CDR2 SYDVKM. V was clipped by 4 bases and J by 6 bases; unmatched bases: 17. Authors' analysis steps: Reference gene primer amplification gave nucleated cell count estimates. The protocol was immunoSEQ multiplex PCR, while the TCRdb copy is restricted to in-frame clones and leaves out a portion. From that table come the V and J calls and clone size; the DNA was used to work out D and trimming. The data show roughly 87,000 clones, over 70% seen once. The material sequenced was peripheral blood. The J gene is TRBJ2-2, the V gene TRBV28, with 7 bases matching TRBD1. The TCR originated in a woman between 50 and 59 years old with acute or convalescent COVID-19. The CDR3: CASSSAWPGQSRSGELFF. CDR3 bases: TGTGCCAGCAGTTCCGCCTGGCCGGGACAGTCCCGTTCCGGGGAGCTGTTTTTT.